This TCR beta chain stems from a study of blood T cell repertoires in COVID-19. Overall study context: Collection of acute and convalescent COVID-19 samples took place in the United States, Italy and Spain. The analysed material was cDNA or gDNA that came from T cells, B-cell-depleted T cells, or PBMCs.

Repertoires were generated with immunoSEQ multiplex PCR, while TCRdb's copy carries only in-frame clones and drops some. This sample has 450,000 or so clones; roughly 90% occur once, and the top ten carry approximately 0.92%. CDR1 and CDR2 from the germline V gene are SGHRS and YFSETQ. There are 14 residues in the CDR3. The V end lost 0 bases, the J end lost 9 bases, and 12 bases lay between the germline ends. Material for sequencing was peripheral blood. This sequence joins TRBV5-1 and TRBJ1-4; D is uncertain. The TCR originated in a man aged 18 to 29 with COVID-19, enrolled during active disease. For the CDR3, the DNA is TGCGCCAGCAGCTTGGGTTCGGGGAATCAAAAACTGTTTTTT. It codes for CASSLGSGNQKLFF.